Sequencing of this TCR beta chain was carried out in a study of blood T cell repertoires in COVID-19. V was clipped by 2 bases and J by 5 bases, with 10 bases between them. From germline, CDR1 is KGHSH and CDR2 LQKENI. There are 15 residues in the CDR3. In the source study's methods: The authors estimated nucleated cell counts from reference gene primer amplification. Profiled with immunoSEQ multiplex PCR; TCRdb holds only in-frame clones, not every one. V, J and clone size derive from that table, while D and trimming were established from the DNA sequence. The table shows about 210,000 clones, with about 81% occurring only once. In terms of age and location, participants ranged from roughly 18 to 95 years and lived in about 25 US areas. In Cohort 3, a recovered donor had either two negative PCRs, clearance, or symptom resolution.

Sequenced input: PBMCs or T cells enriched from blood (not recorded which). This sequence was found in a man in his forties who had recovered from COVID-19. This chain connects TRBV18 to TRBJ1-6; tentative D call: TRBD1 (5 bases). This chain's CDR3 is CASSPTAGHNSPLHF. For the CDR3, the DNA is TGTGCCAGCTCACCAACGGCAGGGCATAATTCACCCCTCCACTTT.